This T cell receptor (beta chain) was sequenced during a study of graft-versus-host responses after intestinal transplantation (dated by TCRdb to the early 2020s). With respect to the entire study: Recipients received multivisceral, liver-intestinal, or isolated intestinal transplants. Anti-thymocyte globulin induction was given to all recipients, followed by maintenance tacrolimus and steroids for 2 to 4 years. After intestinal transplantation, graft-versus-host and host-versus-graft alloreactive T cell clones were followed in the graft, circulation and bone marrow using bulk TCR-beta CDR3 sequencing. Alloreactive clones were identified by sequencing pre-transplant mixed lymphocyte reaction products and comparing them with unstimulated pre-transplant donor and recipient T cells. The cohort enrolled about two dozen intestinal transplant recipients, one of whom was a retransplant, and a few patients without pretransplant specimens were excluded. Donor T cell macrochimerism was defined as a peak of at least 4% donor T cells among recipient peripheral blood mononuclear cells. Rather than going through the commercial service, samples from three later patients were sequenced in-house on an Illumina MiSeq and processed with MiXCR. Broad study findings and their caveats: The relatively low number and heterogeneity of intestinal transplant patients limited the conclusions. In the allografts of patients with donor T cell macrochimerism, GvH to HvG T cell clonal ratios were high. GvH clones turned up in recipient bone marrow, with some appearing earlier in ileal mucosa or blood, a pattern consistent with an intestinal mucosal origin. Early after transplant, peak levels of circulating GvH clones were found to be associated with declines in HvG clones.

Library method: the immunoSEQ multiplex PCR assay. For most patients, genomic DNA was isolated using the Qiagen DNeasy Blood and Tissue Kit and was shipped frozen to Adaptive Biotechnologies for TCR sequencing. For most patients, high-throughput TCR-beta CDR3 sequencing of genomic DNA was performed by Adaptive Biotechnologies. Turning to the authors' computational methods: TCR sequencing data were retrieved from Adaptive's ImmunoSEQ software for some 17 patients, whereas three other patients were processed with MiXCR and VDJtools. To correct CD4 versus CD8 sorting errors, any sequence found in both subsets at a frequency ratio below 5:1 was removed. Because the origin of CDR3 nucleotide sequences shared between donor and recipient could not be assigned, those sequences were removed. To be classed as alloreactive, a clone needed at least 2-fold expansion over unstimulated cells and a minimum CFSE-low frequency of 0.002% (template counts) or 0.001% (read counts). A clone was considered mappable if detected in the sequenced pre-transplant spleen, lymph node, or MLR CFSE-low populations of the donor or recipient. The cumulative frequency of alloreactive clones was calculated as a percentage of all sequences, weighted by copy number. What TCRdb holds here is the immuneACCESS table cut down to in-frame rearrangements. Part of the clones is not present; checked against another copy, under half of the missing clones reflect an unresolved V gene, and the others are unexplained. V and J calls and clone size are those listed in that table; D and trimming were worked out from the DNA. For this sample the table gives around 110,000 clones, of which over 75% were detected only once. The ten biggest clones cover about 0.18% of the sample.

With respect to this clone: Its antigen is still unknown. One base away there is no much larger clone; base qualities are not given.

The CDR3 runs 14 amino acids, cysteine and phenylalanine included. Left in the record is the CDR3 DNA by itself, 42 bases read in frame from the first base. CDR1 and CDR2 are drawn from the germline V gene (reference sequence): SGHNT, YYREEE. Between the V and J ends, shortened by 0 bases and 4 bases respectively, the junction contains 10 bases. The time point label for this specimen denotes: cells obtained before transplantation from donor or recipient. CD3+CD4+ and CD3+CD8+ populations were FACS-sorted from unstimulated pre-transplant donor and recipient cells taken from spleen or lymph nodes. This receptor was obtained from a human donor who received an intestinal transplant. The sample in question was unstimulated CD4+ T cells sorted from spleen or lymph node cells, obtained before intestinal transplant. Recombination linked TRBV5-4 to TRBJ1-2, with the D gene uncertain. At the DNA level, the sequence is TGTGCCAGCAGCTTGGGCACAGAGAGCTATGGCTACACCTTC. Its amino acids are CASSLGTESYGYTF.